Below, one T cell receptor beta chain is given with its context. Its matching antigen is unknown. The data stem from a study of identical twins. The CDR3 is made up of 12 amino acids. Study-level points and caveats: The study found weaker excess twin sharing in beta out-of-frame sequences. Invariant populations such as MAIT and iNKT cells could partly muddle zero-insertion analyses. Memory repertoires lacked the insertion deficit that abundant cord blood beta clonotypes showed.

All donors were healthy, and all were Caucasian. A single record per CDR3 protein comes from TCRdb applying MiXCR to the 5' RACE reads. Among under 500,000 distinct CDR3 sequences listed, 13% to 15% were seen once. Separately, the same data were catalogued under a study of yellow fever vaccine responses in identical twins.

Input material: CD4+ T cells sorted from blood. This chain links TRBV21-1 with TRBJ2-7. TRBV21-1 is annotated as a pseudogene. The receptor was isolated from a woman between 18 and 29 years old in good health. CDR3 protein: CASSNLGYEQYF. For the CDR3, the DNA is TGTGCCAGCAGCAACCTGGGGTACGAGCAGTACTTC.